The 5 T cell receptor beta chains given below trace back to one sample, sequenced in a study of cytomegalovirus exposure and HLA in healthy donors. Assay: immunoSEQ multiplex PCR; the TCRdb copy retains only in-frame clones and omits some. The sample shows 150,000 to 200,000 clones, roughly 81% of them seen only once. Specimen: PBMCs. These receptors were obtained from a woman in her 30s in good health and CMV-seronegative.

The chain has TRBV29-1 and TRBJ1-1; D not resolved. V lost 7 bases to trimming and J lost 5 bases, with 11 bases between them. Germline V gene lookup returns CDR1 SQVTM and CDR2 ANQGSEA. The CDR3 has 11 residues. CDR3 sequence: CSGVGATEAFF. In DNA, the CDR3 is TGCAGCGGTGTAGGAGCAACTGAAGCTTTCTTT.

The CDR3 bases are TGTGCCAGTATGGCCTGGCCCTTTGAAAAACTGTTTTTT. This codes for CASMAWPFEKLFF. This chain links TRBV19 with TRBJ1-4; no clear D gene. The CDR3 covers 13 residues. CDR1 is LNHDA and CDR2 is SQIVND in the germline V gene (reference sequence). V was cut by 7 bases and J by 7 bases, with 13 bases left in between. Full variable domain (outside the CDR3, taken from reference TRBV19 and TRBJ1-4): DGGITQSPKYLFRKEGQNVTLSCEQNLNHDAMYWYRQDPGQGLRLIYYSQIVNDFQKGDIAEGYSVSREKKESFPLTVTSAQKNPTAFYLCASMAWPFEKLFFGSGTQLSVL.

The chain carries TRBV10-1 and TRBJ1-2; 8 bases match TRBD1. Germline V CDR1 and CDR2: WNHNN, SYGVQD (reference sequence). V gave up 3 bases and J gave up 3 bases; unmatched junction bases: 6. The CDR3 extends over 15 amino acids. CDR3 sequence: CASSDQPGGYYGYTF. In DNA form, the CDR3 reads TGCGCCAGCAGTGACCAGCCAGGGGGCTACTATGGCTACACCTTC.

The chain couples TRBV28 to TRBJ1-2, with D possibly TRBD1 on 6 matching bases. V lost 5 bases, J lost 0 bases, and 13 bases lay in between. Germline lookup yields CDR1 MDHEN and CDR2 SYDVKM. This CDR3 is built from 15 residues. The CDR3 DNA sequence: TGTGCCAGCAGTCTCCAGACAGGAGCTAACTATGGCTACACCTTC. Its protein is CASSLQTGANYGYTF.

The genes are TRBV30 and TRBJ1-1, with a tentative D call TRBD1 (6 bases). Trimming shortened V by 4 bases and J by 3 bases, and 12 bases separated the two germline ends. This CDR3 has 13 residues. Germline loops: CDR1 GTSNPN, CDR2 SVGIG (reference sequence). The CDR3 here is CAWIPRTDTEAFF. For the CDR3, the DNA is TGTGCCTGGATCCCGAGGACAGACACTGAAGCTTTCTTT.